The T cell receptor beta chain under discussion was sequenced for a study of identical twins. General study points: High-abundance cord blood beta clonotypes had fewer insertions; memory repertoires showed none. Donors were not followed over many years; analysis was cross-sectional.

In its sample, this clonotype was seen a few times. Its specificity is not known. Through template switching, a universal primer site was introduced, and the cDNA contained unique molecular identifiers. TCRdb re-derived calls from the 5' RACE reads in MiXCR, one entry per CDR3 protein. The sample has 690,000 or so distinct CDR3 sequences, under 9% seen once. Germline trimming cut 5 bases from V and 5 bases from J; bases unmatched to any gene: 9. This CDR3 is 15 amino acids long. Germline CDR1 is SGHRS and CDR2 is YFSETQ. These same data were also listed under a study on yellow fever vaccine responses in identical twins.

The source material was PBMCs. The rearrangement joins TRBV5-1 to TRBJ2-2; 7 nucleotides agree with TRBD1. This sequence was found in a young woman in good health. CDR3 DNA sequence: TGCGCCAGCAGACTAACGACAGGGTGGACCGGGGAGCTGTTTTTT. Its translation: CASRLTTGWTGELFF.